This TCR beta chain was captured by sequencing in a study of blood T cell repertoires in COVID-19. In the study overall: Whether acute or convalescent, the COVID-19 samples came from the United States, Italy and Spain. T cells, B-cell-depleted T cells, or PBMCs provided the cDNA or gDNA that served as material.

Germline CDR1 and CDR2: KGHSH and LQKENI. V trimming: 4 bases; J trimming: 7 bases; junction bases outside the gene matches: 7. This CDR3 contains 13 residues. In the original analysis: Reference gene primer amplification yielded estimated nucleated cell counts. Sequencing used immunoSEQ multiplex PCR; TCRdb keeps in-frame clones, though not all of them. The DNA was the basis for D and trimming; V, J and clone size are from that table. The sample gives 150,000 to 200,000 clones, approximately 83% of which show up once; approximately 11% is in the top ten. The sequence derives from a human donor with active or convalescent COVID-19. The donor label of this sample is uncertain. Sequenced input: peripheral blood. The chain is built from TRBV18 and TRBJ2-7, with 7 bases aligning to TRBD1. The CDR3, as DNA: TGTGCCAGCTCACGCGAGACAGGGCGGGAGCAGTACTTC. It yields the protein CASSRETGREQYF.